Listed below are T cell receptor beta chains from one sample, sequenced in a study of cytomegalovirus exposure and HLA in healthy donors. Libraries were prepared by immunoSEQ multiplex PCR; TCRdb keeps only in-frame clonotypes and omits some of them. The profile shows 110,000 to 150,000 clones, about a tenth of them singletons. Sequenced: PBMCs. These receptors were obtained from a male donor in good health and CMV-seronegative. CDR3s include the opening cysteine and the closing phenylalanine or tryptophan. Each record gives: D gene, clone size, V gene, J gene, CDR3 length, CDR3 protein, CDR3 DNA. The D gene is left open where the match is weak. Clone size, where shown, is once, few, many, or a class for clones that have expanded.

TRBD2	.	TRBV28	TRBJ2-3	16	CASSLLGGVGPDTQYF	TGTGCCAGCAGTTTACTCGGGGGGGTCGGACCAGATACGCAGTATTTT
TRBD2	few	TRBV6-1	TRBJ2-1	15	CASSVESGGRNEQFF	TGTGCCAGCAGTGTTGAAAGCGGGGGGCGGAATGAGCAGTTCTTC
TRBD2	.	TRBV25-1	TRBJ2-1	17	CASSESPGAGAYNEQFF	TGTGCCAGCAGTGAATCCCCCGGAGCGGGAGCCTACAATGAGCAGTTCTTC
TRBD2	.	TRBV5-6	TRBJ2-7	13	CASSRRGVYEQYF	TGTGCCAGCAGCCGCCGGGGGGTCTACGAGCAGTACTTC
TRBD2	.	TRBV7-2	TRBJ2-2	16	CASQRMAGGGTGELFF	TGTGCCAGCCAGAGGATGGCGGGAGGCGGGACCGGGGAGCTGTTTTTT
.	.	TRBV7-9	TRBJ1-1	13	CASSLQGDTEAFF	TGTGCCAGCTCTCTTCAGGGCGACACTGAAGCTTTCTTT
TRBD1	.	TRBV10-3	TRBJ1-4	15	CAISEGQGRDEKLFF	TGTGCCATCAGTGAAGGACAGGGGAGGGATGAAAAACTGTTTTTT
TRBD1	.	TRBV6-5	TRBJ1-5	13	CASSKDRFAPQHF	TGTGCCAGCAGCAAGGACAGGTTCGCACCCCAGCATTTT
.	.	TRBV21-1	TRBJ2-7	17	CASSIHVDYKADYEQYF	TGTGCCAGCAGCATACACGTAGACTATAAAGCCGACTACGAGCAGTACTTC
.	.	TRBV27	TRBJ2-2	17	CASSFFSGRVATGELFF	TGTGCCAGCAGTTTCTTTTCCGGGAGAGTGGCCACCGGGGAGCTGTTTTTT
TRBD1	.	TRBV7-2	TRBJ1-1	13	CASRLTGDTEAFF	TGTGCCAGCAGGCTCACAGGGGACACTGAAGCTTTCTTT
.	few	TRBV6-6	TRBJ1-1	11	CASRSGTEAFF	TGTGCCAGCAGATCGGGAACTGAAGCTTTCTTT
.	few	TRBV13	TRBJ2-7	14	CASSLGQMSYEQYF	TGTGCCAGCAGCTTAGGGCAGATGTCCTACGAGCAGTACTTC
.	once	TRBV7-8	TRBJ2-7	15	CASSLVSLSSYEQYF	TGTGCCAGCAGCTTAGTCTCGCTTAGCTCCTACGAGCAGTACTTC
.	.	TRBV9	TRBJ1-6	14	CASSVEQGLSPLHF	TGTGCCAGCAGCGTAGAACAGGGCCTTTCACCCCTCCACTTT
.	few	TRBV5-4	TRBJ2-6	15	CASSTHREGANVLTF	TGTGCCAGCAGCACCCACAGGGAAGGGGCCAACGTCCTGACTTTC
TRBD2	few	TRBV6-1	TRBJ2-7	15	CASRTGTSGSYEQYF	TGTGCCAGCAGAACCGGGACTAGCGGTTCCTACGAGCAGTACTTC
.	.	TRBV13	TRBJ2-1	13	CASSLSSLNEQFF	TGTGCCAGCAGCTTATCGAGCCTCAATGAGCAGTTCTTC
TRBD1	few	TRBV7-2	TRBJ2-1	15	CASSLRGTGMDEQFF	TGTGCCAGCAGCTTACGCGGGACAGGGATGGATGAGCAGTTCTTC
TRBD1	.	TRBV6-1	TRBJ2-5	15	CASSSGGQGQETQYF	TGTGCCAGCAGCAGCGGGGGACAGGGGCAAGAGACCCAGTACTTC
TRBD1	few	TRBV7-2	TRBJ1-6	14	CASSRGTVNSPLHF	TGTGCCAGCAGCCGAGGGACAGTAAATTCACCCCTCCACTTT
.	.	TRBV5-6	TRBJ2-2	17	CASSLDRTRLNTGELFF	TGTGCCAGCAGCTTGGACAGAACAAGATTGAACACCGGGGAGCTGTTTTTT
.	.	TRBV27	TRBJ1-5	14	CASSFSGGGQPQHF	TGTGCCAGCAGTTTTTCCGGGGGTGGTCAGCCCCAGCATTTT
.	.	TRBV11-2	TRBJ1-1	15	CASSLGRARGTEAFF	TGTGCCAGCAGCTTAGGAAGGGCCAGGGGCACTGAAGCTTTCTTT
TRBD1	few	TRBV11-2	TRBJ1-2	14	CASSYPGGAYGYTF	TGTGCCAGCAGCTACCCAGGGGGAGCCTATGGCTACACCTTC
TRBD1	few	TRBV7-6	TRBJ2-3	19	CASSSRYGTGVGAPDTQYF	TGTGCCAGCAGCTCGCGTTATGGGACAGGGGTCGGGGCGCCAGATACGCAGTATTTT
TRBD1	.	TRBV2	TRBJ2-3	23	CASSHGSRTGKSPREKGADTQYF	TGTGCCAGCAGCCACGGATCCCGGACAGGGAAATCGCCCCGGGAAAAAGGGGCAGATACGCAGTATTTT
.	.	TRBV4-1	TRBJ2-7	15	CASSQDRQGPDEQYF	TGCGCCAGCAGCCAAGATCGGCAGGGTCCGGACGAGCAGTACTTC